The rows below give T cell receptor beta chains drawn from one sample of a study of shared clonotypes between healthy human individuals. TCRdb's table, derived via immunoSEQ multiplex PCR, lists solely in-frame clones and lacks some. Here the sample spans more than 2 million clones, about 94% being singletons. Material: naive CD8+ T cells from PBMCs. These receptors were obtained from a man younger than 35 in good health. Some clones in this sample may be carry-over from other donors' samples. The CDR3 runs from the conserved cysteine through the conserved F or W. The D gene is left open where the match is weak.

J gene	V gene	D gene	CDR3 DNA	CDR3 protein
TRBJ2-6	TRBV9	TRBD2	TGTGCCAGCAGCGTAGGGGAGGGGCGGTCTGGGGCCAACGTCCTGACTTTC	CASSVGEGRSGANVLTF
TRBJ2-2	TRBV5-1	TRBD1	TGCGCCAGCAGCTTTACCGGGACAGGTGACACCGGGGAGCTGTTTTTT	CASSFTGTGDTGELFF
TRBJ1-2	TRBV11-2	TRBD1	TGTGCCAGCAGCGGCCGGGACAGGGGGCGAGTAGACTATGGCTACACCTTC	CASSGRDRGRVDYGYTF
TRBJ2-4	TRBV7-8	-	TGTGCCAGCAGCTTAGAGAGAATCAACATTCAGTACTTC	CASSLERINIQYF
TRBJ2-1	TRBV10-3	TRBD1	TGTGCCATCTGGGACAGGGGCTACAATGAGCAGTTCTTC	CAIWDRGYNEQFF
TRBJ1-2	TRBV5-6	-	TGTGCCAGCAGCTTGAGCGGTTCGGGGGGGCCGTCCTATGGCTACACCTTC	CASSLSGSGGPSYGYTF
TRBJ2-2	TRBV4-1	TRBD2	TGCGCCAGCAGCCACCGGACTAGCGTGCACACCGGGGAGCTGTTTTTT	CASSHRTSVHTGELFF
TRBJ1-1	TRBV7-2	TRBD1	TGTGCCAGCAGCTTGCTAACAGGGGAGGGGGAAGCTTTCTTT	CASSLLTGEGEAFF
TRBJ2-7	TRBV5-1	-	TGCGCCAGCAGCGAAAGCTACGAGCAGTACTTC	CASSESYEQYF
TRBJ1-5	TRBV28	-	TGTGCCAGCAGTTTGAGGGCAAGTAATCAGCCCCAGCATTTT	CASSLRASNQPQHF
TRBJ2-3	TRBV2	TRBD2	TGTGCCAGCGGGGGAGGGACTAGCGGGGGCACAGATACGCAGTATTTT	CASGGGTSGGTDTQYF
TRBJ1-2	TRBV6-4	-	TGTGCCAGCAGTCCCCAGACGGACTATGGCTACACCTTC	CASSPQTDYGYTF
TRBJ2-3	TRBV29-1	-	TGCAGCGTTGAAAGGAAGGGACCCACAGATACGCAGTATTTT	CSVERKGPTDTQYF
TRBJ2-5	TRBV4-1	TRBD1	TGCGCCAGCAGCCAGGGGGACAGGGGCTCGGAGACCCAGTACTTC	CASSQGDRGSETQYF
TRBJ2-1	TRBV28	-	TGTGCCAGCAGTTTAAGTATTACGAGTGAGCAGTTCTTC	CASSLSITSEQFF
TRBJ2-7	TRBV29-1	TRBD1	TGCAGCGTTGTAGGGACAGGGACCTACGAGCAGTACTTC	CSVVGTGTYEQYF
TRBJ2-1	TRBV9	-	TGTGCCAGCAGCCCCCTCGACCCAATTGGTAATGAGCAGTTCTTC	CASSPLDPIGNEQFF
TRBJ2-7	TRBV7-9	-	TGTGCCAGCAGCTCCCAGTCGAGGCCCTACGAGCAGTACTTC	CASSSQSRPYEQYF
TRBJ2-1	TRBV10-3	-	TGTGCCATCAGTGACATACCACGGAGCTCCTACAATGAGCAGTTCTTC	CAISDIPRSSYNEQFF
TRBJ2-3	TRBV21-1	-	TGTGCCAGCAGCACCCTCCCCCGACTAGCGGGAGGGGATACGCAGTATTTT	CASSTLPRLAGGDTQYF
TRBJ2-7	TRBV5-5	TRBD2	TGTGCCAGCAGCTTAGGTCGCGCTAGCGGGAGGGCGTACGAGCAGTACTTC	CASSLGRASGRAYEQYF
TRBJ2-7	TRBV28	-	TGTGCCAGCAGACCTAGGGACAACTCCTACGAGCAGTACTTC	CASRPRDNSYEQYF
TRBJ2-2	TRBV27	-	TGTGCCAGCAGTCCGACAGCCCACGCGAACACCGGGGAGCTGTTTTTT	CASSPTAHANTGELFF
TRBJ2-7	TRBV5-1	-	TGCGCCAGCAGCTTAGCAAGCGGCACGCGTATCGAGCAGTACTTC	CASSLASGTRIEQYF
TRBJ1-1	TRBV15	TRBD1	TGTGCCACCGCTACACATTCCACGGGACAGCCCTTCACTGAAGCTTTCTTT	CATATHSTGQPFTEAFF
TRBJ2-7	TRBV6-1	-	TGTGCCAGCAGTTTGGGACTTTCCTACGAGCAGTACTTC	CASSLGLSYEQYF
TRBJ2-5	TRBV27	-	TGTGCCAGCAGCCCGATAGACGGAGAGACCCAGTACTTC	CASSPIDGETQYF